This record concerns one T cell receptor beta chain sequence. The data originate from a study of T-cell memory formation after mild COVID-19. TCRdb redid the calling of the 5' RACE reads with MiXCR, one entry per CDR3 protein. Of roughly 110,000 distinct CDR3 sequences in the sample, 15% to 20% are singletons; the top ten hold 28%. The CDR3 extends over 14 amino acids. Trimming took off 3 bases at V and 6 bases at J, with 13 bases between the two ends. Germline CDR1 and CDR2: SGHAT and FQNNGV. The chain links TRBV11-2 to TRBJ2-3; D may be TRBD1 (5 bases). The TCR originated in an adult woman who had mild COVID-19 (a few samples of this study predate the infection). Cell type and time point are not known. Sequencing was carried out using PBMCs or a T cell subset sorted from them (not recorded which). The CDR3 protein is CASSFGGAYDTQYF. In DNA, the CDR3 is TGTGCCAGCAGCTTCGGTGGGGCATATGATACGCAGTATTTT.